This TCR beta chain was obtained from a study of T cells after yellow fever vaccination. The CDR3 contains 15 residues. V dropped 7 bases and J dropped 4 bases, with 19 bases sitting between them. In germline, CDR1 is SNHLY, CDR2 FYNNEI. From the 5' RACE reads, TCRdb called clonotypes with MiXCR, one entry per CDR3 protein. Of 450,000 to 550,000 distinct CDR3 sequences in the sample, 20% to 25% were seen once. The V and J genes are TRBV2 and TRBJ1-1; no firm D call. Sequences were derived from PBMCs, sampled 21 days after the first yellow fever vaccination. This TCR was recovered from a man younger than 30 who received the YFV17D yellow fever vaccine. The CDR3 nucleotides read TGTGCCAGCATTAGTGATACGTCTGTAGGCACTGAAGCTTTCTTT. The encoded protein is CASISDTSVGTEAFF.